Listed here is a single TCR beta chain. No antigen is known for it. The CDR3 runs to 16 residues. CDR1 is LGHNA, CDR2 YNFKEQ, per germline. TRB cDNA was prepared as libraries by UMI-labeled 5' RACE. TCRdb re-called the 5' RACE reads and gives one entry per CDR3 protein, without DNA. The listing contains fewer than 55,000 distinct CDR3 sequences. This specimen comes from a study of CXCR3-negative and CXCR3-positive naive CD8 T cells. Whole-study findings and limits: Naive subsets had comparable surface CD5, so TRB CDR3 properties gauged TCR strength.

The naive CD8+ gate required CD45RO-CCR7+CD27+CD95- phenotype. This receptor was obtained from a human donor in good health. Some clones in this sample may be carry-over from other donors' samples. The V call is TRBV4-2, the J call TRBJ1-2; absent DNA, TCRdb's TRBD1 call cannot be checked. Specimen: naive CXCR3- CD8+ T cells from blood. Subset defined: CD45RO-CCR7+CD27+CD95- naive CD8+ T cells lacking CXCR3 (TNR3-). This CDR3 reads CASSQVVTGGNYGYTF.